This T cell receptor beta chain was captured by sequencing in a study of blood T cell repertoires in COVID-19. On the study more broadly: In each case, the material was cDNA or gDNA derived from T cells, B-cell-depleted T cells, or PBMCs.

Germline-derived CDR1 and CDR2 are MNHEY and SVGAGI. V lost 6 bases to trimming and J lost 7 bases; unmatched junction nucleotides: 3. The CDR3 length is 14 residues. Participant age was roughly 18 to 90 years, and participants resided in approximately 24 US areas. Participant-given clinical history determined each cohort assignment. Original processing notes: By means of reference gene primer amplification, nucleated cell counts were estimated. Measured with immunoSEQ multiplex PCR; TCRdb has only the in-frame clones, and not every one. Clone size and V and J calls were adopted from that table, with D and trimming inferred from the DNA. The sample lists around 280,000 clones; 90% were seen once.

Sequenced input: PBMCs or T cells enriched from blood (not recorded which). This sequence was found in a woman younger than 35 with acute COVID-19. The V call is TRBV6-5, the J call TRBJ2-2; 12 positions agree with TRBD2. The CDR3 is CASRTSGSLGELFF. The CDR3 bases are TGTGCCAGCAGGACTAGCGGGAGTCTCGGGGAGCTGTTTTTT.